The source of this T cell receptor beta chain is a study of molecular identifiers for immune sequencing clone quantification. Study details: Four of five RNA aliquots from approximately 22,000 or 94,000 naive CD8 T cells were sequenced. Findings of the study overall: Effector cells had over 98% of their molecules in clones above 20 RNA copies, while naive cells had under 1%.

TCRdb re-analysed the PCR reads in MiXCR, keeping a single row per CDR3 protein. The repertoire holds 400,000 to 600,000 distinct CDR3 sequences, with under 30% as singletons. As to this clonotype: Its specificity is unknown.

Trimming at V came to 6 bases and at J to 2 bases, leaving 10 bases not matched to a gene. CDR1 MNHEY and CDR2 SMNVEV come from the germline V gene (reference sequence). The CDR3 sequence is 15 residues long. Researchers sorted naive CD8 T cells as cells that were CD8+CD4-CCR7+CD45RA+. The receptor's source is a human donor in good health. Some libraries in this study had Jurkat cell RNA spiked in. Sequences were obtained from naive CD8+ T cells from blood, with Jurkat cell RNA spiked in. Subset given: FACS-sorted CD8+CD4-CCR7+CD45RA+ naive T cells. The chain couples TRBV27 to TRBJ2-7; 7 bases map to TRBD1. The DNA for the CDR3 is TGTGCCAGCAGCCGGACAGGTCCTGGCGCCTACGAGCAGTACTTC. Residues: CASSRTGPGAYEQYF.